This TCR beta chain derives from a study of T cells of healthy individuals. The CDR3 contains 17 residues. V was shortened by 2 bases and J by 0 bases, with 18 bases between the two germline ends. Germline CDR1 and CDR2: SGHRS and YFSETQ. TCRdb fed the 5' RACE reads into MiXCR, producing one record per CDR3 protein. The profile shows under 70,000 distinct CDR3 sequences, roughly 14% of them singletons. The chain uses TRBV5-1 and TRBJ2-7; D is unclear. This TCR came from a human donor in good health. The CDR3 region is CASSFPSSPINSYEQYF. The CDR3 region has the DNA TGCGCCAGCAGCTTTCCCTCCTCACCGATAAACTCCTACGAGCAGTACTTC.